Shown below are 18 T cell receptor beta chains from a single sample sequenced in a study of OX40 agonist ivuxolimab in advanced cancers. Measured with immunoSEQ multiplex PCR; TCRdb has only the in-frame clones, and not every one. The table has 150,000 to 170,000 clones, 85% to 95% seen once. The sample was CD4+ or CD8+ T cells sorted from blood, taken in a trial of the OX40 agonist ivuxolimab. The receptors come from an adult with an advanced solid tumor such as melanoma, head and neck, liver or kidney cancer.

The chain uses TRBV28 and TRBJ2-4; D is perhaps TRBD1 (5 bases). The germline V gene has CDR1 MDHEN and CDR2 SYDVKM. The CDR3 length is 14 residues. Trimming took 6 bases from V and 3 from J, leaving 12 bases between them. The CDR3 sequence: CASRGRSGKNIQYF. The CDR3 bases are TGTGCCAGCAGGGGGCGCTCCGGCAAAAACATTCAGTACTTC.

V usage is TRBV19 and J usage is TRBJ2-2; weak D call: TRBD2 (6 bases). V gave up 4 bases and J gave up 6 bases, with 15 bases separating them. This CDR3 contains 15 residues. Looked up from germline, CDR1 is LNHDA and CDR2 is SQIVND (reference sequence). The CDR3 here is CASSSGAGRAGELFF. The CDR3 DNA follows: TGTGCCAGTAGTAGCGGGGCCGGTCGGGCCGGGGAGCTGTTTTTT.

The J gene is TRBJ2-1, the V gene TRBV9; unclear D gene. The CDR3 length is 18 residues. The V gene lost 0 bases and the J gene lost 0 bases, with 16 bases spanning the gap. Germline CDR1 is SGDLS and CDR2 is YYNGEE. The CDR3 is CASSVGAKTYSSYNEQFF. The CDR3 DNA is TGTGCCAGCAGCGTAGGGGCTAAGACGTATAGCTCCTACAATGAGCAGTTCTTC.

This chain connects TRBV5-4 to TRBJ2-5; D uncertain. This CDR3 contains 14 residues. V gave up 4 bases and J gave up 5 bases, with 15 bases separating them. CDR1 is SGHNT and CDR2 is YYREEE in the germline V gene (reference sequence). The DNA for the CDR3 is TGTGCCAGCAGCCACTGGACGGTGGGGGAGACCCAGTACTTC. Its translation is CASSHWTVGETQYF. The full variable domain, its missing parts supplied by reference TRBV5-4 and TRBJ2-5, is ETGVTQSPTHLIKTRGQQVTLRCSSQSGHNTVSWYQQALGQGPQFIFQYYREEENGRGNFPPRFSGLQFPNYSSELNVNALELDDSALYLCASSHWTVGETQYFGPGTRLLVL.

The V call is TRBV5-6, the J call TRBJ1-1; D remains ambiguous. Germline-derived CDR1 and CDR2 are SGHDT and YYEEEE. CDR3 length: 15 residues. V lost 4 bases, J lost 1 base, and 14 bases lay in between. CDR3 region: CASSPDQIPNTEAFF. The CDR3 DNA is TGTGCCAGCAGCCCCGATCAAATTCCGAACACTGAAGCTTTCTTT.

The chain carries TRBV6-4 and TRBJ2-2; D may be TRBD2 (5 bases). This CDR3 has 13 residues. Germline CDR1 reads MRHNA; CDR2 reads SNTAGT. Trimming left V 6 bases short and J 7 bases short, with 12 bases between. CDR3 bases: TGTGCCAGCAGCCTGGAAGACTACGGGGAGCTGTTTTTT. Protein sequence: CASSLEDYGELFF.

This chain links TRBV9 with TRBJ1-3; a weak D match, TRBD1 (6 bases). Per germline, CDR1 SGDLS and CDR2 YYNGEE. The CDR3 has 15 residues. V was trimmed by 4 bases and J by 0 bases, leaving 11 bases between them. The CDR3 region is CASSPGQSSGNTIYF. CDR3 sequence (DNA): TGTGCCAGCAGCCCCGGACAGAGCTCTGGAAACACCATATATTTT.

CDR3 nucleotide sequence: TGTGCCAGTAGTCTGAGGACAGGGGGGACTGAAGCTTTCTTT. This codes for CASSLRTGGTEAFF. The chain employs TRBV19 and TRBJ1-1; 10 positions agree with TRBD1. Trimming cost V 5 bases and J 5 bases; bases outside gene matches: 5. Germline V gives CDR1 LNHDA, CDR2 SQIVND (reference sequence). This CDR3 has 14 amino acids.

The chain couples TRBV5-1 to TRBJ2-7; D is unresolved. Trimming took 3 bases from V and 3 from J, leaving 4 bases between them. Germline-derived CDR1 and CDR2 are SGHRS and YFSETQ. The CDR3 spans 11 residues. For the CDR3, the DNA is TGCGCCAGCAGCTCCTACTACGAGCAGTACTTC. It encodes CASSSYYEQYF.

The V call is TRBV7-2, the J call TRBJ2-7; D may match TRBD1 or TRBD2 (8 bases each). In germline, CDR1 is SGHTA, CDR2 FQGNSA. V shed 5 bases and J shed 2 bases, with 22 bases lying between them. CDR3 length equals 17 residues. The CDR3: CASSPSRRGDRTYEQYF. The CDR3 DNA reads TGTGCCAGCAGCCCTAGCCGGCGGGGGGACAGGACCTACGAGCAGTACTTC.

The rearrangement links TRBV7-7 to TRBJ1-6; unclear D gene. CDR3 length equals 17 residues. Trimming left V 0 bases short and J 3 bases short, with 12 bases between. Germline V lookup: CDR1 SSHAT, CDR2 FNYEAQ (reference sequence). The CDR3 DNA reads TGTGCCAGCAGCTTAGCTAAAGGACGCCTCTATAATTCACCCCTCCACTTT. It specifies CASSLAKGRLYNSPLHF.

The genes are TRBV5-4 and TRBJ1-2; 7 bases agree with TRBD1. The CDR3 is 16 amino acids. The V gene end was trimmed by 0 bases and the J gene end by 4 bases; junction bases not matched to a gene: 9. Germline V gene lookup returns CDR1 SGHNT and CDR2 YYREEE (reference sequence). CDR3 nucleotide sequence: TGTGCCAGCAGCTTGGGACAGGGAGGACGACCCTATGGCTACACCTTC. As protein: CASSLGQGGRPYGYTF. Using reference TRBV5-4 and TRBJ1-2 for the parts outside the CDR3, the full variable domain is ETGVTQSPTHLIKTRGQQVTLRCSSQSGHNTVSWYQQALGQGPQFIFQYYREEENGRGNFPPRFSGLQFPNYSSELNVNALELDDSALYLCASSLGQGGRPYGYTFGSGTRLTVV.

V gene TRBV6-5 combines with J gene TRBJ2-1; 7 bases fit TRBD2. The V gene's germline CDR1 is MNHEY and CDR2 SVGAGI. The CDR3 is 15 amino acids. The ends lost 6 bases at V and 0 bases at J; junction bases unmatched: 5. The CDR3 bases are TGTGCCAGCAGGGCCGGGGGGAGCTCCTACAATGAGCAGTTCTTC. As protein: CASRAGGSSYNEQFF.

This chain uses TRBV5-4 with TRBJ1-3; D is undetermined. V lost 5 bases to trimming and J lost 0 bases, with 9 bases between them. CDR1 SGHNT and CDR2 YYREEE come from the germline V gene (reference sequence). This CDR3 is built from 14 residues. CDR3 amino acids: CASRANRSGNTIYF. CDR3 coding DNA: TGTGCCAGCAGGGCCAATCGCTCTGGAAACACCATATATTTT. Together with reference TRBV5-4 and TRBJ1-3, the CDR3 gives the full variable domain: ETGVTQSPTHLIKTRGQQVTLRCSSQSGHNTVSWYQQALGQGPQFIFQYYREEENGRGNFPPRFSGLQFPNYSSELNVNALELDDSALYLCASRANRSGNTIYFGEGSWLTVV.

V usage is TRBV7-2 and J usage is TRBJ1-6, with D perhaps matching TRBD1 (5 bases). This CDR3 has 16 residues. The germline gives CDR1 SGHTA, CDR2 FQGNSA. The ends were cut back, 2 bases at V and 9 bases at J, with 17 bases in the middle. The CDR3 DNA is TGTGCCAGCAGCTTAAGTACGCGACAGACTGGTTCACCCCTCCACTTT. Translating it yields CASSLSTRQTGSPLHF.

The V gene is TRBV5-1, the J gene TRBJ1-2; D unresolved. The CDR3 has 12 residues. CDR1 SGHRS and CDR2 YFSETQ come from the germline V gene. Between the trimmed V and J ends, which lost 4 bases and 8 bases, there was a span of 12 bases. The CDR3 region is CASSMDRRGYTF. The DNA for the CDR3 is TGCGCCAGCAGCATGGACCGGAGGGGCTACACCTTC.

The rearrangement joins TRBV11-3 to TRBJ2-2; unclear D gene. Deletions cut 1 base from V and 6 bases from J, with 6 bases between. The CDR3 spans 13 residues. CDR1 is SGHNT and CDR2 is YENEEA in the germline V gene. CDR3 nucleotide sequence: TGTGCCAGCAGCTTAGGAGAACCCGGGGAGCTGTTTTTT. Its translation is CASSLGEPGELFF.

The chain employs TRBV27 and TRBJ1-3; no clear D gene. This CDR3 spans 15 amino acids. Germline loops: CDR1 MNHEY, CDR2 SMNVEV (reference sequence). V was clipped by 2 bases and J by 0 bases, with 8 bases between them. The CDR3 DNA follows: TGTGCCAGCAGTTTAGTCGGTCGCTCTGGAAACACCATATATTTT. This translates into CASSLVGRSGNTIYF.